The next 29 T cell receptor beta chains were all read from a single sample in a study of cytomegalovirus exposure and HLA in healthy donors. PCR involved 60 Vbeta and 13 Jbeta primers. Profiling relied on immunoSEQ multiplex PCR, and the TCRdb table lists in-frame clones only, not all of them. The data hold fewer than 250,000 clones, with approximately 82% observed a single time. Sequenced: PBMCs. All receptors derive from a woman between 50 and 59 years old in good health and CMV-seropositive.

The sample holds a few counts of this clone. The V call is TRBV19, the J call TRBJ2-7, with 7 bases identical to TRBD2. Germline loops: CDR1 LNHDA, CDR2 SQIVND (reference sequence). V was pared by 3 bases and J by 4 bases, with 3 bases of the junction left unmatched. The CDR3 spans 13 residues. Here the CDR3 DNA reads TGTGCCAGTAGTATCCTGGGGGGGTACGAGCAGTACTTC. Its protein is CASSILGGYEQYF. Supplemented by reference TRBV19 and TRBJ2-7, the full variable domain reads DGGITQSPKYLFRKEGQNVTLSCEQNLNHDAMYWYRQDPGQGLRLIYYSQIVNDFQKGDIAEGYSVSREKKESFPLTVTSAQKNPTAFYLCASSILGGYEQYFGPGTRLTVT.

The chain has TRBV27 and TRBJ2-7; D ambiguous. Trimming removed 2 bases from V and 1 base from J, with 12 bases in between. Per the germline V gene, CDR1 is MNHEY and CDR2 is SMNVEV (reference sequence). The CDR3 loop spans 15 amino acids. CDR3 DNA sequence: TGTGCCAGCAGTTTAAAACAGCAGGCTTCCTACGAGCAGTACTTC. Translation: CASSLKQQASYEQYF.

J is TRBJ2-1 and V is TRBV18, with D perhaps matching TRBD1 (6 bases). CDR3 size: 16 residues. V was pared by 2 bases and J by 2 bases, with 13 bases between. Germline CDR1 and CDR2: KGHSH and LQKENI. CDR3 in DNA: TGTGCCAGCTCACCAGCCAGGGGCCCGGCCTACAATGAGCAGTTCTTC. Translating it yields CASSPARGPAYNEQFF.

Worth noting for this clone: A read error may produce the germline difference seen at one junction end. The rearrangement links TRBV19 to TRBJ2-7, with 7 bases fitting TRBD1. CDR1 and CDR2 from the germline V gene are LNHDA and SQIVND (reference sequence). CDR3 length: 14 amino acids. The CDR3 DNA reads TGTGCCAGCAGTACGACAGGGAGCTCCTACGAGCAGTACTTC. Amino acids: CASSTTGSSYEQYF.

This clone came up once. The chain links TRBV6-1 to TRBJ2-5; D unresolved. The CDR3 runs 13 residues. The germline V gene encodes CDR1 MNHNS and CDR2 SASEGT. Trimming removed 5 bases at V and 4 bases at J, with 11 bases between. As DNA, the CDR3 is TGTGCCAGCAGTCCCAACAAGCGAGAGACCCAGTACTTC. This translates into CASSPNKRETQYF.

This clone was seen only once. The chain employs TRBV19 and TRBJ1-5; D unresolved. The CDR3 covers 14 residues. Between the trimmed V and J ends, which lost 8 bases and 2 bases, there was a span of 13 bases. CDR1 is LNHDA, CDR2 SQIVND, per germline (reference sequence). The CDR3 DNA follows: TGTGCCAGTTCAGTCGCTCGGGGCAATCAGCCCCAGCATTTT. Its protein product is CASSVARGNQPQHF.

The J gene is TRBJ2-5, the V gene TRBV5-5; 8 bases align to TRBD2. The germline CDR1 and CDR2 sequences are SGHKS and YYEKEE (reference sequence). The CDR3 length is 15 residues. Unmatched junction bases numbered 2, after V lost 1 base and J lost 0 bases. The CDR3 DNA is TGTGCCAGCAGCTTGCAGCGGGGGTACCAAGAGACCCAGTACTTC. Translating it yields CASSLQRGYQETQYF.

The chain uses TRBV7-8 and TRBJ1-5, with D possibly TRBD1 on 6 matching bases. The CDR3 length is 13 residues. The V end was cut by 3 bases, the J end by 10 bases, with 13 bases between. Germline V CDR1 and CDR2: SGHVS, FQNEAQ. CDR3 in DNA: TGTGCCAGCAGCTTGGACAGCCCCCGCCCCCAGCATTTT. It translates to CASSLDSPRPQHF.

This clone was counted only a few times. V usage is TRBV25-1 and J usage is TRBJ1-4; the match to TRBD1 covers 8 bases. The CDR3 is 15 amino acids. Germline CDR1 is MGHDK and CDR2 is SYGVNS. J lost 7 bases, V lost 0 bases, and 4 bases had no gene match. CDR3 protein: CASSEYDRGGEKLFF. CDR3 bases: TGTGCCAGCAGTGAATACGACAGGGGTGGTGAAAAACTGTTTTTT.

The chain employs TRBV6-5 and TRBJ2-5; D is unclear. The closer fit of TRBJ2-7 to the DNA end suggests the J call may be wrong. The CDR3 sequence is 12 residues long. Germline V lookup: CDR1 MNHEY, CDR2 SVGAGI. As DNA, the CDR3 is TGTGCCAGCAGTCGGCGACAAGGCGAGCAGTACTTC. It encodes CASSRRQGEQYF.

V and J are TRBV9 and TRBJ1-5; D call uncertain. The CDR3 spans 14 residues. Germline CDR1 is SGDLS and CDR2 is YYNGEE. With 0 bases removed from V and 4 bases from J, the gap between germline ends came to 8 bases. CDR3 DNA sequence: TGTGCCAGCAGCGTAGGAGCTGAAAATCAGCCCCAGCATTTT. It yields the protein CASSVGAENQPQHF.

The CDR3 loop reads CASSGRGTAYNSPLHF. CDR3 DNA: TGTGCCAGCAGCGGACGAGGGACAGCCTATAATTCACCCCTCCACTTT. This chain connects TRBV9 to TRBJ1-6; 7 nucleotides line up with TRBD1. J gave up 2 bases and V 3 bases, and 5 bases lay outside the gene matches. Germline V lookup: CDR1 SGDLS, CDR2 YYNGEE. CDR3 length: 16 residues.

V usage is TRBV5-4 and J usage is TRBJ1-1; 9 bases are a match to TRBD1. The ends lost 4 bases at V and 3 bases at J; junction bases unmatched: 7. Germline loops: CDR1 SGHNT, CDR2 YYREEE (reference sequence). This CDR3 spans 15 amino acids. The CDR3 spells CASSTYRGQDTEAFF. In DNA form, the CDR3 reads TGTGCCAGCAGCACGTACAGGGGGCAAGACACTGAAGCTTTCTTT.

The CDR3 DNA is TGTGCCAGCAGCCTCGGACTAGCGGGGGGGTGGGCAGATACGCAGTATTTT. It yields the protein CASSLGLAGGWADTQYF. The chain has TRBV28 and TRBJ2-3; TRBD2 matches at 15 bases. The CDR3 has 17 amino acids. Per germline, CDR1 MDHEN and CDR2 SYDVKM. V was clipped by 6 bases and J by 4 bases; unmatched bases: 8.

The chain combines TRBV5-1 with TRBJ2-1; 7 nucleotides match TRBD2. The CDR3 runs to 14 residues. Unmatched junction bases numbered 3, after V lost 0 bases and J lost 6 bases. Germline V CDR1 and CDR2: SGHRS, YFSETQ. The CDR3 loop reads CASSLGTRGNEQFF. In DNA form, the CDR3 reads TGCGCCAGCAGCTTGGGGACTAGGGGCAATGAGCAGTTCTTC.

This clone was counted a single time. The chain links TRBV10-3 to TRBJ1-1, with 12 bases that match TRBD1. The CDR3 consists of 15 residues. The germline gives CDR1 ENHRY, CDR2 SYGVKD. The V gene end was trimmed by 3 bases and the J gene end by 10 bases; junction bases not matched to a gene: 9. The chain's CDR3 is CAISEKAGQGAGAFF. CDR3 DNA: TGTGCCATCAGTGAAAAGGCGGGACAGGGGGCCGGAGCTTTCTTT.

The genes are TRBV7-8 and TRBJ1-1; TRBD1 matches at 7 bases. The germline CDR1 and CDR2 sequences are SGHVS and FQNEAQ. CDR3 length: 13 residues. After removal of 4 bases from V and 11 bases from J, the junction contained 10 bases not matched to a gene. The CDR3 region has the DNA TGTGCCAGCAGCTCCCAACAGGGGTACCTGGCTTTCTTT. It specifies CASSSQQGYLAFF.

The CDR3 region is CASSLLASSQETQYF. The CDR3 DNA reads as TGCGCCAGCAGCTTACTAGCAAGCTCTCAAGAGACCCAGTACTTC. The J gene is TRBJ2-5, the V gene TRBV5-1, with D tentatively TRBD2 (6 bases). This CDR3 is 15 amino acids long. Per the germline V gene, CDR1 is SGHRS and CDR2 is YFSETQ. Trimming left V 2 bases short and J 2 bases short, with 13 bases between. Using reference TRBV5-1 and TRBJ2-5 for the parts outside the CDR3, the full variable domain is KAGVTQTPRYLIKTRGQQVTLSCSPISGHRSVSWYQQTPGQGLQFLFEYFSETQRNKGNFPGRFSGRQFSNSRSEMNVSTLELGDSALYLCASSLLASSQETQYFGPGTRLLVL.

Only a few counts were recorded for this clone. Here the CDR3 reads CASRPGAGANVLTF. CDR3 sequence (DNA): TGTGCCAGCAGGCCGGGGGCTGGGGCCAACGTCCTGACTTTC. The chain carries TRBV5-4 and TRBJ2-6; a weak D match, TRBD2 (6 bases). CDR1 is SGHNT, CDR2 YYREEE, per germline (reference sequence). The ends were cut back, 5 bases at V and 2 bases at J, with 8 bases in the middle. CDR3 length: 14 residues.

The rearrangement joins TRBV28 to TRBJ1-1; D is undetermined. Trimming removed 8 bases at V and 2 bases at J, with 15 bases between. The CDR3 sequence is 14 residues long. CDR1 is MDHEN, CDR2 SYDVKM, per germline. CDR3 region: CASGFVGPNTEAFF. CDR3 DNA: TGTGCCAGCGGGTTCGTTGGGCCAAACACTGAAGCTTTCTTT. Full variable domain (rest looked up from reference TRBV28 and TRBJ1-1): DVKVTQSSRYLVKRTGEKVFLECVQDMDHENMFWYRQDPGLGLRLIYFSYDVKMKEKGDIPEGYSVSREKKERFSLILESASTNQTSMYLCASGFVGPNTEAFFGQGTRLTVV.

The chain recombines TRBV6-1 with TRBJ1-1, with D perhaps matching TRBD1 (6 bases). The CDR3 is 17 residues long. V was shortened by 4 bases and J by 0 bases, with 18 bases between the two germline ends. The V gene's germline CDR1 is MNHNS and CDR2 SASEGT. The CDR3 nucleotides are TGTGCCAGCAGTGCGCCGGACAGAGACCCCATGAACACTGAAGCTTTCTTT. Amino acid sequence: CASSAPDRDPMNTEAFF.

The chain combines TRBV5-1 with TRBJ2-7; 7 bases fit TRBD1. V was clipped by 4 bases and J by 1 base; unmatched bases: 11. The CDR3 is made up of 16 amino acids. CDR1 SGHRS and CDR2 YFSETQ come from the germline V gene. CDR3: CASSPGRDRTSYEQYF. CDR3 nucleotide sequence: TGCGCCAGCAGCCCCGGTCGGGACAGAACTTCCTACGAGCAGTACTTC.

The chain carries TRBV9 and TRBJ2-2, with a tentative D call TRBD2 (6 bases). Trimming left V 3 bases short and J 0 bases short, with 12 bases between. The CDR3 spans 16 residues. CDR1 and CDR2 (germline): SGDLS, YYNGEE. The CDR3 sequence: CASSGGGGPNTGELFF. CDR3 bases: TGTGCCAGCAGCGGGGGAGGCGGACCGAACACCGGGGAGCTGTTTTTT.

The chain links TRBV18 to TRBJ1-1; TRBD1 matches at 8 bases. This CDR3 comprises 15 residues. The V segment lost 3 bases and the J segment 3 bases; nucleotides outside the gene matches: 6. Germline CDR1 KGHSH, CDR2 LQKENI. In nucleotides, the CDR3 is TGTGCCAGCTCACCCCTCCAGGGGGCTGACACTGAAGCTTTCTTT. Amino acid sequence: CASSPLQGADTEAFF.

The CDR3 sequence is CASSQYVGASNTEAFF. The CDR3 DNA sequence: TGCGCCAGCAGCCAATACGTAGGGGCTTCCAACACTGAAGCTTTCTTT. The chain employs TRBV4-1 and TRBJ1-1; TRBD1 might be the D (5 bases). The CDR3 length is 16 residues. Trimming left V 2 bases short and J 2 bases short, with 15 bases between. CDR1 and CDR2 from the germline V gene are MGHRA and YSYEKL.

The chain recombines TRBV29-1 with TRBJ2-7, with D uncertain. The V end was cut by 3 bases, the J end by 3 bases, with 6 bases between. Germline V gene data show CDR1 as SQVTM and CDR2 as ANQGSEA. CDR3 size: 11 residues. CDR3 in amino acids: CSVEENYEQYF. CDR3 coding DNA: TGCAGCGTTGAGGAGAACTACGAGCAGTACTTC.

This clone was counted between two and nine times. The rearrangement joins TRBV19 to TRBJ1-3, with 7 bases aligning to TRBD1. Germline V CDR1 and CDR2: LNHDA, SQIVND (reference sequence). V lost 5 bases, J lost 4 bases, and 8 bases stayed unmatched. The CDR3 is 15 residues long. The CDR3 bases are TGTGCCAGTAGTGCCCAACAGGGGACGGGAAACACCATATATTTT. Translation gives CASSAQQGTGNTIYF.

V gene TRBV6-5 combines with J gene TRBJ1-2, with 7 nucleotides matching TRBD1. CDR3 length: 14 residues. Unmatched junction bases numbered 6, after V lost 6 bases and J lost 2 bases. From germline, CDR1 is MNHEY and CDR2 SVGAGI. CDR3 sequence reads: CASSRGRGNYGYTF. DNA for the CDR3: TGTGCCAGCAGCCGGGGCAGGGGGAACTATGGCTACACCTTC.

The chain combines TRBV6-4 with TRBJ1-2; D unclear. V lost 4 bases, J lost 1 base, and 19 bases lay in between. In germline, CDR1 is MRHNA, CDR2 SNTAGT. The CDR3 runs 17 residues. CDR3 in DNA: TGTGCCAGCAGTGTATTCCTAGTCTCCACTTTTAACTATGGCTACACCTTC. Protein sequence: CASSVFLVSTFNYGYTF.